This record covers a single TCR beta chain. Its antigen remains unidentified. Clones were read by immunoSEQ multiplex PCR, and TCRdb kept only the in-frame ones, dropping some. The data hold about 120,000 clones, with 80% to 95% observed a single time. These data are taken from a study of T cell responses to AZD1222 COVID-19 vaccine. Study results and caveats: The reported proportion of spike-specific TCRs targeting unmutated variant regions was nearly half.

The CDR3 covers 18 residues. The trim removed 5 bases at V and 4 bases at J, leaving 8 bases unmatched. Germline V gene data show CDR1 as SGHTA and CDR2 as FQGNSA. The chain has TRBV7-2 and TRBJ2-1; 16 nucleotides agree with TRBD2. The TCR sequence derives from an adult in good health. Sequenced here: peripheral blood, sampled on day 0 of AZD1222 vaccination. CDR3 bases: TGTGCCAGCAGCCCCTTGGGACTAGCGGGGGGGCCGTACAATGAGCAGTTCTTC. Translated, it gives CASSPLGLAGGPYNEQFF.